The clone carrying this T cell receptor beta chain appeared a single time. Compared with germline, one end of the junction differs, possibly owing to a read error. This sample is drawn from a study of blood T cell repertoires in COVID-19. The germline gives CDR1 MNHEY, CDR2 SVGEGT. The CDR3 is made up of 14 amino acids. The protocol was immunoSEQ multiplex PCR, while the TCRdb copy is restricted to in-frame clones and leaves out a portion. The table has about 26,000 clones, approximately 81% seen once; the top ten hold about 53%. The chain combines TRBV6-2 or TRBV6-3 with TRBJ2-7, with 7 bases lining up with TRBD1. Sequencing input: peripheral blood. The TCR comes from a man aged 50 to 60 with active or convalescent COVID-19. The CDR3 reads CASSDSGGRWEQYF. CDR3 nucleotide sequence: TGTGCCAGCAGTGACTCAGGGGGAAGATGGGAGCAGTACTTC.